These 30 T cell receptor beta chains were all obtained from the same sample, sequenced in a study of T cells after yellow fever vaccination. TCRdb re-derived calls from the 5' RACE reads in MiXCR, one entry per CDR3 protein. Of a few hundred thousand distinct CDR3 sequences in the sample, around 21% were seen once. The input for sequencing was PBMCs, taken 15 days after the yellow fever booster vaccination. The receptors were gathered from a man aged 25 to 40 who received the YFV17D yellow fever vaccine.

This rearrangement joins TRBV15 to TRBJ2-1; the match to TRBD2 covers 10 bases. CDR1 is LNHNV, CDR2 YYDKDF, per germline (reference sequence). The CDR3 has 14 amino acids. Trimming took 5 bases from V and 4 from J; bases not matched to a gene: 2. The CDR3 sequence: CATSGLAAYNEQFF. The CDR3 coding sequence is TGTGCCACCAGCGGACTAGCGGCTTACAATGAGCAGTTCTTC.

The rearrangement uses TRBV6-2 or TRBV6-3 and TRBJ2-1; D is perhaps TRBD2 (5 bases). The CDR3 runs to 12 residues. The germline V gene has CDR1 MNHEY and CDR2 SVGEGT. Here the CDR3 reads CGSGDPYNEQFF. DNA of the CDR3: TGTGGGAGCGGTGATCCGTACAATGAGCAGTTCTTC.

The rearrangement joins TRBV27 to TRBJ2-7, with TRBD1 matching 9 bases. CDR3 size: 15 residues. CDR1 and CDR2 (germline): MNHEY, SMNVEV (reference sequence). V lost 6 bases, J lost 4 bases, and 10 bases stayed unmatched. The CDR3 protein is CASSVPGTGRYEQYF. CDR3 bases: TGTGCCAGCAGCGTACCCGGGACAGGGAGATACGAGCAGTACTTC.

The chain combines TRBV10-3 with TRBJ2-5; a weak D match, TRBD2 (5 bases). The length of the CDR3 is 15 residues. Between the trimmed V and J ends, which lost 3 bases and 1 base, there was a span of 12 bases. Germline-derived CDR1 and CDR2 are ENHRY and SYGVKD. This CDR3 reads CAISDPLEGQETQYF. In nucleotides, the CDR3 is TGTGCCATCAGTGACCCTTTAGAGGGCCAAGAGACCCAGTACTTC.

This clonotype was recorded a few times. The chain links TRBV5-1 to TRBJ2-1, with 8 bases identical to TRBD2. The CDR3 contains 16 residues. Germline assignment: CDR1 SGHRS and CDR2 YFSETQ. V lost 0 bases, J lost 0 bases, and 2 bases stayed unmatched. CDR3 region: CASSLGAGGSYNEQFF. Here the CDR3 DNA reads TGCGCCAGCAGCTTGGGGGCGGGGGGCTCCTACAATGAGCAGTTCTTC.

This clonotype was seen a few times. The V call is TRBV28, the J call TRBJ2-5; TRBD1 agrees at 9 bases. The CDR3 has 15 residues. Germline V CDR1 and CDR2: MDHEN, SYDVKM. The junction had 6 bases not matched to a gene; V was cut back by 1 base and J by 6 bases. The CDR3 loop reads CASSLLGQGSQTQYF. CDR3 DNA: TGTGCCAGCAGTTTATTGGGACAGGGTTCACAGACCCAGTACTTC.

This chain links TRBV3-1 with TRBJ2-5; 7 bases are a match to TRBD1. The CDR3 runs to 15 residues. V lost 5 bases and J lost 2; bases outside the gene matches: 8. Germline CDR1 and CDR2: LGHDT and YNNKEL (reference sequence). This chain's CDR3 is CASSNLQGFQETQYF. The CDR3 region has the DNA TGTGCCAGCAGCAACCTACAGGGGTTTCAAGAGACCCAGTACTTC.

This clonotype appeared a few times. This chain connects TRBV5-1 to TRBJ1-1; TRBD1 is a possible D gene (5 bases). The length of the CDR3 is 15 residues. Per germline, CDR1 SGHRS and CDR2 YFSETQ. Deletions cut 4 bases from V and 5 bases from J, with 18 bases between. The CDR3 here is CASSKQQGFVTEAFF. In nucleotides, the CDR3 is TGCGCCAGCAGCAAACAGCAGGGATTTGTTACTGAAGCTTTCTTT. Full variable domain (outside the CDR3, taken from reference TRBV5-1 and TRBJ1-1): KAGVTQTPRYLIKTRGQQVTLSCSPISGHRSVSWYQQTPGQGLQFLFEYFSETQRNKGNFPGRFSGRQFSNSRSEMNVSTLELGDSALYLCASSKQQGFVTEAFFGQGTRLTVV.

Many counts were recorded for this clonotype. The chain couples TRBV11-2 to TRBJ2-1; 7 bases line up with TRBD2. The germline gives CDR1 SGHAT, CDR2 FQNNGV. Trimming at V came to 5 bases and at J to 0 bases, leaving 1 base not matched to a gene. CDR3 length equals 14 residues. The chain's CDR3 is CASSIAGSYNEQFF. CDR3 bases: TGTGCCAGCAGCATAGCGGGCTCCTACAATGAGCAGTTCTTC.

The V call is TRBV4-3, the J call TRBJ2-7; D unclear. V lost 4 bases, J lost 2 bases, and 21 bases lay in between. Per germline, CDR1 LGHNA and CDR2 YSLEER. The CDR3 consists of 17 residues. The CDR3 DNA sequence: TGCGCCAGCAGCCGACCCGGGTGCCTCAGGAGACCCTACGAGCAGTACTTC. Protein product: CASSRPGCLRRPYEQYF.

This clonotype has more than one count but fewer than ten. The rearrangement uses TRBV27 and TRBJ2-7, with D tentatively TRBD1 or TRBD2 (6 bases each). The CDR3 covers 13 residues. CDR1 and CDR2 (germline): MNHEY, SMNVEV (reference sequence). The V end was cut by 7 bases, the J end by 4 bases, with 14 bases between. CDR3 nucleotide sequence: TGTGCCAGCAACAAGGGGGGAAATTACGAGCAGTACTTC. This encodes CASNKGGNYEQYF.

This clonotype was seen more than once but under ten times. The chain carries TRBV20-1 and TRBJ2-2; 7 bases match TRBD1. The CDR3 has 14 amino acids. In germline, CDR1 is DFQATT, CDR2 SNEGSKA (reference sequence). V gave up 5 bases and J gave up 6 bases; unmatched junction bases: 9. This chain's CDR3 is CSAHDLTGAGELFF. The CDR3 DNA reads TGCAGTGCTCACGATCTTACAGGGGCCGGGGAGCTGTTTTTT.

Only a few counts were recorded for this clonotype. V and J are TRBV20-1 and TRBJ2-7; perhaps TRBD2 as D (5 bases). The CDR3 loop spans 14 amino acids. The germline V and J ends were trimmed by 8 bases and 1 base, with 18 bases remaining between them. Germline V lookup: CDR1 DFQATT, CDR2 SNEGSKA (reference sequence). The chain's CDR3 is CSTEWESGSYEQYF. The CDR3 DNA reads TGCAGTACCGAATGGGAGAGTGGGTCCTACGAGCAGTACTTC.

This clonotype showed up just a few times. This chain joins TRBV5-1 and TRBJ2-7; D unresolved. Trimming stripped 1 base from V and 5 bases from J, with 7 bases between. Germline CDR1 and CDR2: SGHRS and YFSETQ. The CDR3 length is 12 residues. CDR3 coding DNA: TGCGCCAGCAGCTTGTCTCCTCACGAGCAGTACTTC. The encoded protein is CASSLSPHEQYF.

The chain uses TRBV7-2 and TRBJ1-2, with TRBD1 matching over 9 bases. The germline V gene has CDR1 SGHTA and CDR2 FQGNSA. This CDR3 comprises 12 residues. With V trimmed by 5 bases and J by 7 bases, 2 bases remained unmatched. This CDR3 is CASSRTGVGYTF. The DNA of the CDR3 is TGTGCCAGCAGCCGGACAGGGGTTGGCTACACCTTC.

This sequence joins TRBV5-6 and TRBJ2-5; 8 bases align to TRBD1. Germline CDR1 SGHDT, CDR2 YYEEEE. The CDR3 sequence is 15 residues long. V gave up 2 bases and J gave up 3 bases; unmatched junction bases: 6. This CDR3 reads CASSLPGTGEETQYF. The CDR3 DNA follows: TGTGCCAGCAGCTTACCCGGGACAGGAGAAGAGACCCAGTACTTC.

This chain's CDR3 is CASARLAGSGDEQYF. CDR3 nucleotide sequence: TGTGCCAGCGCCCGACTAGCGGGAAGCGGCGACGAGCAGTACTTC. The chain has TRBV3-1 and TRBJ2-7, with TRBD2 matching 11 bases. There are 15 residues in the CDR3. CDR1 and CDR2 (germline): LGHDT, YNNKEL (reference sequence). The junction had 11 bases not matched to a gene; V was cut back by 8 bases and J by 5 bases.

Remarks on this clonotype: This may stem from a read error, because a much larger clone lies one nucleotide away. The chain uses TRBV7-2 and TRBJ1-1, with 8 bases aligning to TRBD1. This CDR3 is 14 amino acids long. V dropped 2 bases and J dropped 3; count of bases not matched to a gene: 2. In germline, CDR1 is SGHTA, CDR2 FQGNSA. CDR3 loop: CASSLPGGDTEAFF. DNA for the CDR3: TGTGCCAGCAGCTTACCAGGGGGCGACACTGAAGCTTTCTTT.

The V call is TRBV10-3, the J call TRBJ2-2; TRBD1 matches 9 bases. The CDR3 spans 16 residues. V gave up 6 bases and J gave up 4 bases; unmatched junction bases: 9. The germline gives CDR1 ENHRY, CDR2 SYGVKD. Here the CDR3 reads CAISATGTGITGELFF. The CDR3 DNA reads TGTGCCATCAGCGCAACCGGGACAGGGATCACCGGGGAGCTGTTTTTT.

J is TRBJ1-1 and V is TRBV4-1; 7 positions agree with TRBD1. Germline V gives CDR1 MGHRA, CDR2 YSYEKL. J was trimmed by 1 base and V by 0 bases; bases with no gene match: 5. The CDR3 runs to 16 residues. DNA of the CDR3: TGCGCCAGCAGCCAAGACGAGACAGGGTGGAACACTGAAGCTTTCTTT. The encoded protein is CASSQDETGWNTEAFF.

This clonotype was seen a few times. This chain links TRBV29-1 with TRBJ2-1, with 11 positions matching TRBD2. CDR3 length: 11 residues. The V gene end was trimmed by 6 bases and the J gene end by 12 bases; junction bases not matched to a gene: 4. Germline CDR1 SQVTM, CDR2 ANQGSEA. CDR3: CSVTSGRGQFF. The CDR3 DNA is TGCAGCGTAACTAGCGGGAGAGGGCAGTTCTTC.

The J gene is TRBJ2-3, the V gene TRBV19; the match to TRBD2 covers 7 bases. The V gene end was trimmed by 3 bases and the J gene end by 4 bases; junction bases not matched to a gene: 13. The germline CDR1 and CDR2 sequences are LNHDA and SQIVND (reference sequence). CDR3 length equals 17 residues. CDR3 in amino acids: CASSMFAGEHRADTQYF. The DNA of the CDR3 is TGTGCCAGTAGTATGTTTGCGGGGGAGCATCGAGCAGATACGCAGTATTTT.

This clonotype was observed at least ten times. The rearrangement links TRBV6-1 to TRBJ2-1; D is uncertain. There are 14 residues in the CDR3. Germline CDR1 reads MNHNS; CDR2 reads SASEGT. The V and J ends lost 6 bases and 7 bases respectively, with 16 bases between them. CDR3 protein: CASSKEYGSNEQFF. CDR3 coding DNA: TGTGCCAGCAGCAAGGAATACGGCTCGAATGAGCAGTTCTTC.

This chain's CDR3 is CAWSVQVAEKLFF. Written as DNA, the CDR3 is TGTGCCTGGAGTGTACAGGTGGCCGAAAAACTGTTTTTT. The chain links TRBV30 to TRBJ1-4, with D maybe TRBD1 (5 bases). The V gene lost 0 bases and the J gene lost 8 bases, with 10 bases spanning the gap. Germline V gives CDR1 GTSNPN, CDR2 SVGIG (reference sequence). The CDR3 is made up of 13 amino acids.

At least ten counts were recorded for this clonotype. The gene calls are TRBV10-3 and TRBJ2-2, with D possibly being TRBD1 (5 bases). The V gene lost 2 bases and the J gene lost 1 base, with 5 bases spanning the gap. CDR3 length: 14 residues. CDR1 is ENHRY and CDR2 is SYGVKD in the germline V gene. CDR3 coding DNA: TGTGCCATCAGTGAGACAGGGAACACCGGGGAGCTGTTTTTT. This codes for CAISETGNTGELFF.

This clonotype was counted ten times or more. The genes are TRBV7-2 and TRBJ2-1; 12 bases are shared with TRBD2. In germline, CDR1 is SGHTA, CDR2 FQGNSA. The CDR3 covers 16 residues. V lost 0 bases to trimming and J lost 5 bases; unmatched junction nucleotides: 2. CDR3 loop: CASSLALAGGHNEQFF. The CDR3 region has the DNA TGTGCCAGCAGCTTAGCACTAGCGGGAGGACACAATGAGCAGTTCTTC.

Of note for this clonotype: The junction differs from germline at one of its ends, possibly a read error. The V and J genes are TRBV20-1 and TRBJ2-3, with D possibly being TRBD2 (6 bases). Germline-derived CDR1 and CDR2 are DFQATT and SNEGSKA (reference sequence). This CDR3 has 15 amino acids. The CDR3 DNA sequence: TGCTGTGCTAGAGACCTTGGAGGGTACACAGATACGCAGTATTTT. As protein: CCARDLGGYTDTQYF.

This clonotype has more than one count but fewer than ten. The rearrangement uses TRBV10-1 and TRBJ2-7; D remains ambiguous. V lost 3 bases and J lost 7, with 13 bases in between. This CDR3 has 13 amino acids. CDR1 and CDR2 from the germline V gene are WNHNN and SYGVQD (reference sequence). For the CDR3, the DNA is TGCGCCAGCAGTGAACGCAGGACGGAAGAGCAGTACTTC. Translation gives CASSERRTEEQYF.

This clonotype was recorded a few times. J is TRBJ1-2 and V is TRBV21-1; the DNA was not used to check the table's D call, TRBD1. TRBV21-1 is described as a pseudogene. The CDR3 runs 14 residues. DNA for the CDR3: TGTGCCAGCAGCAAGATGTCCTATAACTATGGCTACACCTTC. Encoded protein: CASSKMSYNYGYTF.

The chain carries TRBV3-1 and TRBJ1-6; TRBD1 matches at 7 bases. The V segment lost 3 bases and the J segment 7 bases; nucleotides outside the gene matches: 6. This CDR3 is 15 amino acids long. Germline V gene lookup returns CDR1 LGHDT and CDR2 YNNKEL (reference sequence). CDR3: CASSHRGTGNSPLHF. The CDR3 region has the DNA TGTGCCAGCAGCCACAGGGGGACGGGGAATTCACCCCTCCACTTT.